This passage covers 16 T cell receptor beta chains from one sample sequenced in a study of spatial heterogeneity in lung cancer (dated by TCRdb to the late 2010s). The time point label of this sample denotes: sample taken at primary tumor resection. Without any cell sorting, TCR sequencing was performed on whole RNA extracted either from tumor and nontumor lung tissue or from cryopreserved PBMC samples. Library construction relied on 5' RACE. Sequencing used a NextSeq 500. In-frame beta chains were kept once TCRdb had trimmed the public reads at Q25 with fastp and called clones with MiXCR. Every CDR3 protein is listed once, alongside the most common genes and DNA of its rows. Here the sample has some 100,000 distinct CDR3 sequences; approximately 8.2% occur a single time. The ten largest clones add up to 6.9% of the sample. The sample in question was PBMCs, obtained at surgery. These receptors were obtained from a male donor with early-stage non-small cell lung cancer.

This clonotype was seen repeatedly, ten times or more. This rearrangement joins TRBV21-1 to TRBJ2-3; the table's TRBD1 call for D was not verified on the DNA. TRBV21-1 is classified as a pseudogene. CDR3 length equals 16 residues. CDR3 in amino acids: CASSSFDSRLTDTQYF. The DNA of the CDR3 is TGTGCCAGCAGCAGCTTCGACAGCCGCCTCACAGATACGCAGTATTTT.

This clonotype was seen many times. V and J are TRBV7-2 and TRBJ2-1; 7 nucleotides line up with TRBD2. The CDR3 covers 15 residues. Germline lookup yields CDR1 SGHTA and CDR2 FQGNSA. With 11 bases clipped from V and 2 bases from J, the junction kept 12 bases outside the gene matches. The CDR3 DNA reads as TGTGCCTCGAAGTCCCGACTAGCCGCCTACAATGAGCAGTTCTTC. Protein product: CASKSRLAAYNEQFF.

This clonotype was picked up a small number of times. This rearrangement joins TRBV29-1 to TRBJ2-3, with D perhaps assigned TRBD1 or TRBD2 (6 bases each). Trimming took 4 bases from V and 0 from J, leaving 8 bases between them. CDR3 length: 13 amino acids. Germline assignment: CDR1 SQVTM and CDR2 ANQGSEA. CDR3 sequence: CSVGRGSTDTQYF. The CDR3 nucleotides are TGCAGCGTTGGGAGGGGGAGCACAGATACGCAGTATTTT.

This clonotype was seen at least ten times. V gene TRBV28 combines with J gene TRBJ1-1, with a possible D match to TRBD1 (5 bases). Germline V gene sequence: CDR1 MDHEN, CDR2 SYDVKM. The V gene lost 6 bases and the J gene lost 4 bases, with 12 bases spanning the gap. CDR3 length equals 13 residues. The CDR3 nucleotides are TGTGCCAGCAGACATGGGGGGGGCACTGAAGCTTTCTTT. This sequence encodes CASRHGGGTEAFF.

This clonotype turned up a few times. This chain's CDR3 is CSGASGGANEQFF. The CDR3 DNA is TGCAGTGGAGCAAGCGGGGGGGCGAATGAGCAGTTCTTC. This chain connects TRBV20-1 to TRBJ2-1, with 10 positions matching TRBD2. The ends lost 7 bases at V and 7 bases at J; junction bases unmatched: 7. Germline V lookup: CDR1 DFQATT, CDR2 SNEGSKA (reference sequence). There are 13 residues in the CDR3.

This clonotype has just a few counts. This chain links TRBV6-2 or TRBV6-3 with TRBJ2-3; D is perhaps TRBD1 (6 bases). The CDR3 has 15 residues. Per the germline V gene, CDR1 is MNHEY and CDR2 is SVGEGT. Deletions cut 1 base from V and 2 bases from J, with 10 bases between. CDR3 protein: CASSYWGRDTDTQYF. For the CDR3, the DNA is TGTGCCAGCAGTTACTGGGGGCGTGACACAGATACGCAGTATTTT.

This chain joins TRBV5-4 and TRBJ2-3, with TRBD2 as a possible D gene (6 bases). Trimming took off 0 bases at V and 5 bases at J, with 16 bases between the two ends. The CDR3 covers 16 residues. CDR1 and CDR2 (germline): SGHNT, YYREEE (reference sequence). As DNA, the CDR3 is TGTGCCAGCAGCTTGGATCCTGCGGGGAGTTTAGATACGCAGTATTTT. Translating it yields CASSLDPAGSLDTQYF.

This clonotype occurred many times. The CDR3 DNA sequence: TGTGCCAGCAGTTTGGGGGGAGTAAGGACAGATACGCAGTATTTT. Protein: CASSLGGVRTDTQYF. This sequence joins TRBV28 and TRBJ2-3; TRBD2 might be the D (6 bases). This CDR3 spans 15 amino acids. V was clipped by 3 bases and J by 3 bases, with 13 bases between them. Looked up from germline, CDR1 is MDHEN and CDR2 is SYDVKM.

This clonotype was detected once. V gene TRBV2 combines with J gene TRBJ2-2; the D is unclear. Between the trimmed V and J ends, which lost 2 bases and 4 bases, there was a span of 5 bases. This CDR3 has 13 residues. The germline CDR1 and CDR2 sequences are SNHLY and FYNNEI. CDR3 nucleotide sequence: TGTGCCAGCAGTGAAAGTAGCACCGGGGAGCTGTTTTTT. Its protein is CASSESSTGELFF.

In its sample, this clonotype was seen many times. J is TRBJ2-7 and V is TRBV5-4; 10 nucleotides align to TRBD1. The J segment lost 0 bases and the V segment lost 5 bases, leaving 5 bases of the junction unmatched. Per the germline V gene, CDR1 is SGHNT and CDR2 is YYREEE (reference sequence). This CDR3 region has 15 residues. CDR3 region: CASRDGTGDSYEQYF. CDR3 sequence (DNA): TGTGCCAGCAGGGACGGGACAGGGGACTCCTACGAGCAGTACTTC.

This clonotype was observed many times. J is TRBJ2-1 and V is TRBV29-1; D is tentatively TRBD1 or TRBD2 (5 bases each). Germline values: CDR1 SQVTM, CDR2 ANQGSEA. This CDR3 has 12 amino acids. The V and J ends lost 0 bases and 8 bases respectively, with 8 bases between them. The chain's CDR3 is CSVEDQGDEQFF. CDR3 nucleotides: TGCAGCGTTGAAGATCAGGGAGATGAGCAGTTCTTC.

This clonotype was counted a few times. The V and J genes are TRBV2 and TRBJ2-2, with 7 bases matching TRBD1. Per germline, CDR1 SNHLY and CDR2 FYNNEI. With 5 bases clipped from V and 6 bases from J, the junction kept 9 bases outside the gene matches. CDR3 size: 15 residues. The CDR3 reads CASSLQGYPPGELFF. The CDR3 bases are TGTGCCAGCAGTTTACAGGGGTACCCCCCCGGGGAGCTGTTTTTT.

This clonotype was detected a few times. This rearrangement joins TRBV20-1 to TRBJ2-1; D unclear. The ends were cut back, 4 bases at V and 8 bases at J, with 12 bases in the middle. This CDR3 is 12 amino acids long. Germline V gives CDR1 DFQATT, CDR2 SNEGSKA (reference sequence). Here the CDR3 reads CSANGFLHEQFF. The CDR3 coding sequence is TGCAGTGCTAATGGATTTTTGCATGAGCAGTTCTTC.

The chain carries TRBV6-2 or TRBV6-3 and TRBJ2-7; D tentatively fits TRBD1 or TRBD2 (5 bases each). Germline CDR1 is MNHEY and CDR2 is SVGEGT. The V end lost 0 bases, the J end lost 6 bases, and 12 bases lay between the germline ends. The CDR3 spans 14 residues. In DNA form, the CDR3 reads TGTGCCAGCAGTTACTCGACAACGGGGCTCGAGCAGTACTTC. This translates into CASSYSTTGLEQYF.

This clonotype has only a few counts. The chain carries TRBV7-2 and TRBJ2-1; D is unclear. V lost 8 bases and J 11 bases, leaving 13 bases between the germline ends. The length of the CDR3 is 11 residues. Germline V CDR1 and CDR2: SGHTA, FQGNSA. The CDR3 DNA follows: TGTGCCAGCCGAGCTTTATTTAAGCAGTTCTTC. Residues: CASRALFKQFF.

This clonotype has a handful of counts. The rearrangement links TRBV20-1 to TRBJ2-3; 8 bases fit TRBD2. J was trimmed by 1 base and V by 6 bases; bases with no gene match: 12. The length of the CDR3 is 16 residues. CDR1 and CDR2 (germline): DFQATT, SNEGSKA (reference sequence). The CDR3 reads CSAARLAGGRTDTQYF. CDR3 DNA: TGCAGTGCCGCCCGGTTGGCGGGGGGCCGCACAGATACGCAGTATTTT.